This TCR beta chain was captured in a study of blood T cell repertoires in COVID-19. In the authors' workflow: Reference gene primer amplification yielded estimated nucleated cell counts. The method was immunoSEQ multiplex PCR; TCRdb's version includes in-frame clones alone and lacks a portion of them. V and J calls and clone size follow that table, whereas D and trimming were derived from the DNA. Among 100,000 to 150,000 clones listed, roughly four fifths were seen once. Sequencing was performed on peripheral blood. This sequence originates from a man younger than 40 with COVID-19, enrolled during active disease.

CDR3 nucleotide sequence: TGTGCCAGCAGCTTATTAAGGGGTGGGGGCCGTTACTCCTACGAGCAGTACTTC. This encodes CASSLLRGGGRYSYEQYF. The gene calls are TRBV7-9 and TRBJ2-7; D might be TRBD1 (6 bases). CDR1 and CDR2 (germline): SEHNR, FQNEAQ (reference sequence). CDR3 size: 18 residues. The V and J ends lost 2 bases and 0 bases respectively, with 20 bases between them.